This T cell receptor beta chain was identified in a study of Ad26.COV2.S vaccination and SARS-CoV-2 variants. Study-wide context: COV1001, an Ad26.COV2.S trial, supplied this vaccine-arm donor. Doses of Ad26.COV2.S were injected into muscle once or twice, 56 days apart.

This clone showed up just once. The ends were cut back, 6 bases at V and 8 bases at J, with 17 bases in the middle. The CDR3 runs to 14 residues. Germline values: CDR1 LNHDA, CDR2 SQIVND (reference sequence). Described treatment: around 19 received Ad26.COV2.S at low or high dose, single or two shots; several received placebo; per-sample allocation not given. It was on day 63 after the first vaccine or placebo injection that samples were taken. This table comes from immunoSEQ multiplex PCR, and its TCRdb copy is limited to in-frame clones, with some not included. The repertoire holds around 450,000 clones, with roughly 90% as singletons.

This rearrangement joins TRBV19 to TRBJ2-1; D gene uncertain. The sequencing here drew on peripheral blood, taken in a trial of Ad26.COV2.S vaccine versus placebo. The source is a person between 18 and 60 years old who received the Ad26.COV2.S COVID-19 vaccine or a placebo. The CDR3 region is CASSPFAAADEQFF. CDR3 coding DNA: TGTGCCAGTAGCCCTTTTGCAGCCGCGGATGAGCAGTTCTTC.